This TCR beta chain was recorded in a study of T cell repertoires in cytomegalovirus infection. The overall study: Researchers turned to recently identified HLA-C-restricted CMV epitopes as well as well-studied HLA-B-restricted ones. Public TCR beta signatures provided an indication of both CMV infection and a matching HLA type.

TCRdb redid the calling of the reads with MiXCR, one entry per CDR3 protein. The sample records 110,000 or so distinct CDR3 sequences, less than 30% being singletons. V shed 3 bases and J shed 0 bases, with 14 bases lying between them. The CDR3 is made up of 16 amino acids. Germline CDR1 is MGHRA and CDR2 is YSYEKL. Study-wide findings and caveats: Using cumulative public TCR beta family frequency, the authors identified those who carried CMV together with the relevant HLA.

On this clonotype itself: Antigen unknown.

Sequenced material: CD8+ T cells from cultured PBMCs, taken from culture after CMV antigen stimulation. This TCR was sampled from a human donor in good health (CMV status not recorded). Some clones in this sample may be carry-over from other donors' samples. The V and J genes are TRBV4-1 and TRBJ1-1; no clear D gene. CDR3 residues: CASSHGSYSLNTEAFF. The CDR3 nucleotides are TGCGCCAGCAGCCACGGAAGTTACAGCTTGAACACTGAAGCTTTCTTT.